A single T cell receptor (beta chain) is shown here with its context. This specimen comes from a study of blood T cell repertoires in COVID-19. Background on the study: Samples of COVID-19 (acute and convalescent) were obtained from the United States, Italy and Spain. Nucleic acid was either cDNA or gDNA, and it came from T cells, B-cell-depleted T cells, or PBMCs.

Original methodology: Cell counts per sample came from amplifying reference gene primers. The protocol was immunoSEQ multiplex PCR, while the TCRdb copy is restricted to in-frame clones and leaves out a portion. V and J calls and clone size are copied from that table; D and trimming were computed from the DNA. This sample yields approximately 99,000 clones, of which around 87% are seen a single time; about 20% belongs to the top ten. V lost 3 bases, J lost 4 bases, and 12 bases lay in between. The CDR3 loop spans 14 amino acids. Germline V CDR1 and CDR2: LGHNA, YSLEER. V usage is TRBV4-3 and J usage is TRBJ1-2, with D possibly TRBD1 on 5 matching bases. The sample consisted of peripheral blood. The receptor was derived from a human donor in a cohort sampled during active COVID-19. CDR3 sequence: CASSHRDSTYGYTF. CDR3 DNA sequence: TGCGCCAGCAGCCACCGTGACAGTACCTATGGCTACACCTTC.